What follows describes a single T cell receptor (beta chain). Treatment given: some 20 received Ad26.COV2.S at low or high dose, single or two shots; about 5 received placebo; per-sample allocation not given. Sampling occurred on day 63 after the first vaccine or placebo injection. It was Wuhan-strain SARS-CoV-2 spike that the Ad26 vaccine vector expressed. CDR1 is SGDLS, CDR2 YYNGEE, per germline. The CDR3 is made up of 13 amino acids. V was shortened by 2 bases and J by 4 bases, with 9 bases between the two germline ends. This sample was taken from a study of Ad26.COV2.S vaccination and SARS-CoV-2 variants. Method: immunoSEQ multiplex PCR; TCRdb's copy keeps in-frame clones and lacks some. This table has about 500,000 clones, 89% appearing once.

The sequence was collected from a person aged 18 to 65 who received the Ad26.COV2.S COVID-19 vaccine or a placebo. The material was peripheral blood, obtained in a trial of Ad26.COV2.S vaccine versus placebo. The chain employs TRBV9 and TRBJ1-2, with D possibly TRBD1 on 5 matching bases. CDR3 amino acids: CASSVSGGYGYTF. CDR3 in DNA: TGTGCCAGCAGCGTTTCGGGGGGCTATGGCTACACCTTC.